The 32 T cell receptor beta chains in this list originate from one sample, sequenced in a study of cytomegalovirus exposure and HLA in healthy donors. Primers included in the PCR were 60 Vbeta and 13 Jbeta primers. Sequencing used immunoSEQ multiplex PCR; TCRdb keeps in-frame clones, though not all of them. The sample consists of about 190,000 clones, about 77% of them appearing once. Source material: PBMCs. These receptors were obtained from a woman aged 25-40 years in good health and CMV-seropositive.

This chain links TRBV5-1 with TRBJ1-5; no clear D. V lost 0 bases and J 4 bases, leaving 11 bases between the germline ends. The CDR3 has 15 amino acids. In germline, CDR1 is SGHRS, CDR2 YFSETQ. The CDR3: CASSLGTENNQPQHF. CDR3 in DNA: TGCGCCAGCAGCTTGGGAACGGAGAATAATCAGCCCCAGCATTTT.

The chain couples TRBV7-2 to TRBJ2-1, with TRBD1 matching over 8 bases. The V segment lost 3 bases and the J segment 10 bases; nucleotides outside the gene matches: 8. Per germline, CDR1 SGHTA and CDR2 FQGNSA. The CDR3 spans 14 residues. CDR3 in DNA: TGTGCCAGCAGCTTTGTTGCACAGGGGGGAGAGCAGTTCTTC. It encodes CASSFVAQGGEQFF.

The chain has TRBV7-9 and TRBJ2-1; D not resolved. V lost 5 bases, J lost 4 bases, and 21 bases lay in between. The germline CDR1 and CDR2 sequences are SEHNR and FQNEAQ (reference sequence). The CDR3 consists of 17 residues. This CDR3 reads CASSRTTNSLAYNEQFF. DNA of the CDR3: TGTGCCAGCAGCCGCACCACCAATAGCTTGGCGTACAATGAGCAGTTCTTC.

V is TRBV19 and J is TRBJ2-3; TRBD2 matches at 10 bases. The CDR3 loop spans 14 amino acids. Germline-derived CDR1 and CDR2 are LNHDA and SQIVND (reference sequence). J gave up 2 bases and V 9 bases, and 5 bases lay outside the gene matches. The CDR3 DNA follows: TGTGCCAGCAGACTAGCGGGTTTCACAGATACGCAGTATTTT. It is translated as CASRLAGFTDTQYF.

The V gene is TRBV4-2, the J gene TRBJ2-7, with 8 bases lining up with TRBD1. The CDR3 is 16 amino acids. CDR1 is LGHNA and CDR2 is YNFKEQ in the germline V gene. J was trimmed by 2 bases and V by 0 bases; bases with no gene match: 6. The CDR3 DNA reads as TGTGCCAGCAGCCAAGATGAAGGGACAGGCGCCTACGAGCAGTACTTC. Translating it yields CASSQDEGTGAYEQYF.

The V gene is TRBV7-2, the J gene TRBJ1-6, with D possibly matching TRBD1 (6 bases). This CDR3 is 15 amino acids long. Germline V CDR1 and CDR2: SGHTA, FQGNSA. V shed 6 bases and J shed 9 bases, with 18 bases lying between them. The CDR3 spells CASSHPGTRGSPLHF. In DNA form, the CDR3 reads TGTGCCAGCAGTCATCCCGGGACCAGGGGTTCACCCCTCCACTTT.

The gene calls are TRBV5-4 and TRBJ1-1, with TRBD1 as a possible D gene (6 bases). Trimming took off 5 bases at V and 0 bases at J, with 11 bases between the two ends. Per the germline V gene, CDR1 is SGHNT and CDR2 is YYREEE (reference sequence). This CDR3 contains 14 residues. Here the CDR3 DNA reads TGTGCCAGCAGGACAGGCTCCCTGAACACTGAAGCTTTCTTT. Its protein is CASRTGSLNTEAFF. The full variable domain, in which reference TRBV5-4 and TRBJ1-1 provide the parts outside the CDR3, is ETGVTQSPTHLIKTRGQQVTLRCSSQSGHNTVSWYQQALGQGPQFIFQYYREEENGRGNFPPRFSGLQFPNYSSELNVNALELDDSALYLCASRTGSLNTEAFFGQGTRLTVV.

This sequence joins TRBV28 and TRBJ1-2, with D possibly TRBD1 on 6 matching bases. Trimming took 5 bases from V and 6 from J, leaving 10 bases between them. Germline CDR1 MDHEN, CDR2 SYDVKM. CDR3 length equals 12 residues. The CDR3 DNA reads as TGTGCCAGCAGTGCAGGGGTGGATGGCTACACCTTC. Its protein product is CASSAGVDGYTF.

This clone was observed once. The J gene is TRBJ2-5, the V gene TRBV5-1; 8 bases are shared with TRBD2. The V and J ends lost 0 bases and 8 bases, in that order; junction bases with no gene match: 9. The CDR3 has 15 amino acids. Per germline, CDR1 SGHRS and CDR2 YFSETQ. This CDR3 reads CASSLESGSLPTQYF. The CDR3 region has the DNA TGCGCCAGCAGCTTGGAGAGCGGGAGCCTTCCCACCCAGTACTTC.

V is TRBV19 and J is TRBJ2-7; 7 positions match TRBD1. Trimming cost V 4 bases and J 3 bases; bases outside gene matches: 9. Looked up from germline, CDR1 is LNHDA and CDR2 is SQIVND (reference sequence). The CDR3 contains 15 residues. CDR3 in DNA: TGTGCCAGTAGTACCCCGAGGGGGCAGAGCTACGAGCAGTACTTC. This sequence encodes CASSTPRGQSYEQYF.

Comments on this clone: Other DNA variants within this sample encode the same CDR3. This chain links TRBV7-3 with TRBJ2-1, with 13 bases that match TRBD2. This CDR3 spans 15 amino acids. CDR1 and CDR2 (germline): SGHTA, FQGTGA. V was pared by 5 bases and J by 4 bases, with 2 bases of the junction left unmatched. CDR3 residues: CASSLGLAGYNEQFF. In DNA, the CDR3 is TGTGCCAGCAGCCTGGGACTAGCGGGGTACAATGAGCAGTTCTTC.

V and J are TRBV28 and TRBJ1-6, with 7 positions matching TRBD1. The CDR3 is made up of 15 amino acids. From germline, CDR1 is MDHEN and CDR2 SYDVKM. V lost 5 bases and J lost 7; bases outside the gene matches: 8. This CDR3 is CASSGETGRNSPLHF. The CDR3 DNA sequence: TGTGCCAGCAGTGGGGAGACAGGGCGAAATTCACCCCTCCACTTT.

V and J are TRBV5-1 and TRBJ1-2, with 9 bases fitting TRBD1. CDR3 size: 16 residues. Germline V gene lookup returns CDR1 SGHRS and CDR2 YFSETQ. The J segment lost 4 bases and the V segment lost 1 base, leaving 8 bases of the junction unmatched. The CDR3 nucleotides are TGCGCCAGCAGCTTGTACCCGGGACAGGGATTCTATGGCTACACCTTC. It encodes CASSLYPGQGFYGYTF.

The rearrangement joins TRBV30 to TRBJ1-5; TRBD1 aligns across 9 bases. Trimming cost V 2 bases and J 4 bases; bases outside gene matches: 3. The CDR3 totals 14 residues. Germline V gene sequence: CDR1 GTSNPN, CDR2 SVGIG (reference sequence). CDR3 protein: CAWSLGTGNQPQHF. The CDR3 DNA sequence: TGTGCCTGGAGTCTCGGGACAGGGAATCAGCCCCAGCATTTT.

About this clone: The same CDR3 can be traced to other DNA sequences in this sample. The J gene is TRBJ2-7, the V gene TRBV6-5, with a weak D call TRBD1 (6 bases). CDR1 is MNHEY and CDR2 is SVGAGI in the germline V gene. The CDR3 has 13 amino acids. Trimming took off 2 bases at V and 4 bases at J, with 9 bases between the two ends. The CDR3 DNA reads TGTGCCAGCAGTTACCGTCAGGGGTACGAGCAGTACTTC. It codes for CASSYRQGYEQYF.

This clone was seen only a few times. This sequence joins TRBV5-6 and TRBJ1-5; no firm D call. CDR1 is SGHDT, CDR2 YYEEEE, per germline. V was pared by 2 bases and J by 4 bases, with 10 bases between. The CDR3 runs to 14 residues. CDR3 region: CASSFSGNNQPQHF. The CDR3 DNA reads TGTGCCAGCAGCTTCTCGGGGAATAATCAGCCCCAGCATTTT.

The rearrangement links TRBV28 to TRBJ2-5; 8 bases are shared with TRBD1. Germline V gene lookup returns CDR1 MDHEN and CDR2 SYDVKM. The CDR3 runs to 17 residues. V trimming: 1 base; J trimming: 1 base; junction bases outside the gene matches: 8. In nucleotides, the CDR3 is TGTGCCAGCAGTTTATCCCACCCCGGGACAGGCCAAGAGACCCAGTACTTC. As protein: CASSLSHPGTGQETQYF.

This clone was seen a single time. This sequence joins TRBV6-6 and TRBJ1-2; no firm D call. Trimming cost V 7 bases and J 4 bases, with 10 bases left between them. This CDR3 spans 12 amino acids. Germline V gives CDR1 MNHNY, CDR2 SVGAGI (reference sequence). Here the CDR3 DNA reads TGTGCCAGCAAGAAGGAGATCTATGGCTACACCTTC. Protein product: CASKKEIYGYTF.

The chain has TRBV2 and TRBJ1-1; D gene unclear. Trimming cost V 1 base and J 2 bases, with 5 bases left between them. The CDR3 spans 13 residues. In germline, CDR1 is SNHLY, CDR2 FYNNEI. CDR3 loop: CASSEGRNTEAFF. CDR3 bases: TGTGCCAGCAGTGAAGGCAGAAACACTGAAGCTTTCTTT.

The chain joins TRBV5-1 to TRBJ1-1; D is unclear. V was pared by 3 bases and J by 3 bases, with 12 bases between. The CDR3 extends over 14 amino acids. Germline V lookup: CDR1 SGHRS, CDR2 YFSETQ. CDR3 bases: TGCGCCAGCAGCTCCGGAGGTCGGGACACTGAAGCTTTCTTT. The encoded protein is CASSSGGRDTEAFF. The complete variable domain, with remaining parts taken from reference TRBV5-1 and TRBJ1-1, reads KAGVTQTPRYLIKTRGQQVTLSCSPISGHRSVSWYQQTPGQGLQFLFEYFSETQRNKGNFPGRFSGRQFSNSRSEMNVSTLELGDSALYLCASSSGGRDTEAFFGQGTRLTVV.

This clone has a handful of counts. The chain joins TRBV18 to TRBJ1-4, with 7 nucleotides matching TRBD1. Germline CDR1 reads KGHSH; CDR2 reads LQKENI. V trimming: 3 bases; J trimming: 8 bases; junction bases outside the gene matches: 6. CDR3 size: 14 residues. Written as DNA, the CDR3 is TGTGCCAGCTCACCCAACAGGGGTAGCGAAAAACTGTTTTTT. This gives the protein CASSPNRGSEKLFF.

The rearrangement links TRBV28 to TRBJ1-2; 11 nucleotides agree with TRBD1. Germline V gives CDR1 MDHEN, CDR2 SYDVKM. The CDR3 loop spans 13 amino acids. V dropped 6 bases and J dropped 8; count of bases not matched to a gene: 5. For the CDR3, the DNA is TGTGCCAGCAGCCCTTGGACAGGGGGCGGCTACACCTTC. Residues: CASSPWTGGGYTF.

J is TRBJ2-3 and V is TRBV19; possible D gene TRBD2, 7 bases. Trimming removed 4 bases at V and 6 bases at J, with 8 bases between. In germline, CDR1 is LNHDA, CDR2 SQIVND (reference sequence). CDR3 length: 12 residues. CDR3 nucleotide sequence: TGTGCCAGTAGTAGCGGGGGCGATACGCAGTATTTT. Amino acid sequence: CASSSGGDTQYF.

The CDR3 region is CASKRIGSHYEQYF. In DNA form, the CDR3 reads TGTGCCAGCAAACGAATAGGGAGCCACTACGAGCAGTACTTC. This chain links TRBV28 with TRBJ2-7, with a tentative D call TRBD2 (5 bases). Trimming removed 7 bases at V and 3 bases at J, with 16 bases between. From germline, CDR1 is MDHEN and CDR2 SYDVKM. The CDR3 spans 14 residues.

The chain couples TRBV27 to TRBJ2-2; 8 bases map to TRBD2. The junction had 11 bases not matched to a gene; V was cut back by 6 bases and J by 2 bases. The length of the CDR3 is 17 residues. Germline V lookup: CDR1 MNHEY, CDR2 SMNVEV (reference sequence). The CDR3 sequence is CASRPLGLAKNTGELFF. CDR3 in DNA: TGTGCCAGCAGACCACTAGGACTAGCTAAAAACACCGGGGAGCTGTTTTTT.

The table lists this clone with a few counts. J is TRBJ1-5 and V is TRBV10-3; D not certain. V was trimmed by 2 bases and J by 4 bases, leaving 12 bases between them. Germline V gene sequence: CDR1 ENHRY, CDR2 SYGVKD. The CDR3 sequence is 15 residues long. For the CDR3, the DNA is TGTGCCATCAGTGAGGGTAGAGAAAAAAATCAGCCCCAGCATTTT. Translation gives CAISEGREKNQPQHF.

V is TRBV28 and J is TRBJ2-2; 10 bases match TRBD1. CDR3 length: 14 residues. CDR1 MDHEN and CDR2 SYDVKM come from the germline V gene. The V and J ends lost 10 bases and 4 bases, in that order; junction bases with no gene match: 6. CDR3 loop: CATSGTGVTGELFF. The DNA for the CDR3 is TGTGCCACCTCCGGGACAGGGGTCACCGGGGAGCTGTTTTTT.

The chain couples TRBV5-1 to TRBJ2-7, with TRBD1 as a possible D gene (6 bases). This CDR3 comprises 15 residues. Trimming took off 0 bases at V and 0 bases at J, with 10 bases between the two ends. The germline CDR1 and CDR2 sequences are SGHRS and YFSETQ. For the CDR3, the DNA is TGCGCCAGCAGCTTGGCGGGGACAATCTCCTACGAGCAGTACTTC. Its protein product is CASSLAGTISYEQYF.

This clone appeared once. This rearrangement joins TRBV30 to TRBJ1-5; D is possibly TRBD1 (5 bases). The germline V and J ends were trimmed by 2 bases and 7 bases, with 12 bases remaining between them. This CDR3 region has 13 residues. Germline CDR1 and CDR2: GTSNPN and SVGIG (reference sequence). As DNA, the CDR3 is TGTGCCTGGAGTAAGCAGGGCAGCCAGCCCCAGCATTTT. This translates into CAWSKQGSQPQHF.

The chain combines TRBV7-9 with TRBJ1-1; D call uncertain. Looked up from germline, CDR1 is SEHNR and CDR2 is FQNEAQ (reference sequence). This CDR3 has 14 residues. Trimming removed 2 bases at V and 4 bases at J, with 11 bases between. The CDR3 nucleotides are TGTGCCAGCAGCTTATTGGCGGGAACCACTGAAGCTTTCTTT. Its translation: CASSLLAGTTEAFF.

V usage is TRBV7-9 and J usage is TRBJ2-5; 10 bases line up with TRBD1. V lost 0 bases and J lost 5; bases outside the gene matches: 15. The CDR3 spans 19 residues. Per germline, CDR1 SEHNR and CDR2 FQNEAQ (reference sequence). CDR3 sequence: CASSLARFARDRGPETQYF. The CDR3 DNA is TGTGCCAGCAGCTTAGCGAGGTTTGCTCGAGACAGGGGGCCCGAGACCCAGTACTTC.

This clone appeared a few times. The chain carries TRBV29-1 and TRBJ2-4, with 9 bases aligning to TRBD1. Germline loops: CDR1 SQVTM, CDR2 ANQGSEA. J lost 7 bases, V lost 6 bases, and 13 bases had no gene match. The CDR3 runs to 15 residues. Written as DNA, the CDR3 is TGCAGCGTCCTACTCTACAGGGGGCAAGGGAACATTCAGTACTTC. Protein product: CSVLLYRGQGNIQYF.